What follows is one T cell receptor (beta chain) and its context. Libraries were prepared by immunoSEQ multiplex PCR; TCRdb keeps only in-frame clonotypes and omits some of them. This table has tens of thousands of clones, around 82% appearing once. This specimen belongs to a study of blood T cell repertoires in COVID-19. Sequences were obtained from peripheral blood. The receptor was isolated from a man aged 50 or older with active or convalescent COVID-19.

This CDR3 is CSASTASGGAYEQYV. CDR3 sequence (DNA): TGCAGTGCTAGTACGGCTAGCGGGGGGGCCTACGAGCAGTACGTC. This sequence joins TRBV20-1 and TRBJ2-7, with 12 bases lining up with TRBD2. V lost 3 bases, J lost 2 bases, and 5 bases stayed unmatched. This CDR3 spans 15 amino acids. Germline loops: CDR1 DFQATT, CDR2 SNEGSKA (reference sequence).